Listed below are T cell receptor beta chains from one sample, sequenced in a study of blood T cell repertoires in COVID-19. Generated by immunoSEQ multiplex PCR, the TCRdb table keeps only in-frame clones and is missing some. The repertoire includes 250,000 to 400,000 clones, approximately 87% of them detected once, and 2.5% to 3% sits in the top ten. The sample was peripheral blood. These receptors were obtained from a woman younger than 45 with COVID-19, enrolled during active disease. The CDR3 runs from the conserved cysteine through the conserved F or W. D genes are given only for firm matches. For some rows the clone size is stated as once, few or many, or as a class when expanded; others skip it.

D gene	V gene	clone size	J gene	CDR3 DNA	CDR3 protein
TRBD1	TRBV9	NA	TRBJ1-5	TGTGCCAGCAGCCGACAGGGGGCCCGCAATCAGCCCCAGCATTTT	CASSRQGARNQPQHF
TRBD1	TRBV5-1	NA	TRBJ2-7	TGCGCCAGCAGCTTCACCACCGGACAGGGGGGCTACGAGCAGTACTTC	CASSFTTGQGGYEQYF
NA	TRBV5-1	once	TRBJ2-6	TGCGCCAGCAGCTCCCCGGGTTCTGGGGCCAACGTCCTGACTTTC	CASSSPGSGANVLTF
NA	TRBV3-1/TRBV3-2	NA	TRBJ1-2	TGTGCCAGCAGCCACGGGGGTGGATACGGCTACACCTTC	CASSHGGGYGYTF
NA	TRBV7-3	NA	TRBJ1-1	TGTGCCAGCAGCATCGGGGGAGGCGGGAACACTGAAGCTTTCTTT	CASSIGGGGNTEAFF
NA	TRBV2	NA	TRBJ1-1	TGTGCCAGCAGTGAAGTACAACAGGCTTTCTTT	CASSEVQQAFF
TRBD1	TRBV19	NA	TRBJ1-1	TGTGCCAGTAGAGACACAGGGGTTGGGGCTTTCTTT	CASRDTGVGAFF
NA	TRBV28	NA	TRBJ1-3	TGTGCCAGCAGTTCCCCCCAGATTGGAAACACCATATATTTT	CASSSPQIGNTIYF
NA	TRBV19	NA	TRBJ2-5	TGTGCCAGTAGCAGCCCCCCAGGGGTGAATCAAGAGACCCAGTACTTC	CASSSPPGVNQETQYF
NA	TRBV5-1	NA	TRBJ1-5	TGCGCCAGCAGCCCATGGGGGGATGGCAATCAGCCCCAGCATTTT	CASSPWGDGNQPQHF
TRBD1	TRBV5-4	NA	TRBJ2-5	TGTGCCAGCAGCTTCGGCAGGGGGCTTGTACAAGAGACCCAGTACTTC	CASSFGRGLVQETQYF
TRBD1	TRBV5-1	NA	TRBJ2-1	TGCGCCAGCCGACTTGGGCTGGGACAGGGGAATAATGAGCAGTTCTTC	CASRLGLGQGNNEQFF
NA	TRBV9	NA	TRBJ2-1	TGTGCCAGCAGCGGAGGTCCTACCCCCTACAATGAGCAGTTCTTC	CASSGGPTPYNEQFF
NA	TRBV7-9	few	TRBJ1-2	TGTGCCAGCAGCTTAGTGCAGGGAAAGGGCTACACCTTC	CASSLVQGKGYTF
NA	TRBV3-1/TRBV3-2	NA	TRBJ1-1	TGTGCCAGCAGCCAAGCAGCCAGGGGAACTGAAGCTTTCTTT	CASSQAARGTEAFF
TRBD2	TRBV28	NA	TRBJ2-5	TGTGCCAGCAGACCATCTAGCGGACAAGAGACCCAGTACTTC	CASRPSSGQETQYF
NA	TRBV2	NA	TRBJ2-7	TGTGCCAGCAGCCAGGGGGGTGGGGCATACTTC	CASSQGGGAYF
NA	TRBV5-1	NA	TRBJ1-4	TGCGCCAGCAGCTTGGGGCCGACAACTAATGAAAAACTGTTTTTT	CASSLGPTTNEKLFF
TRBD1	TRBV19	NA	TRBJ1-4	TGTGCCACGCACGAAACAGGGGGTCCGGAAAAACTGTTTTTT	CATHETGGPEKLFF
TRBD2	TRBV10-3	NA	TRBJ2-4	TGTGCCATCAGTGAGTCGAATCCGGGAGGTGGGACCAAAAACATTCAGTACTTC	CAISESNPGGGTKNIQYF
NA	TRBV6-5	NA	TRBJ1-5	TGTGCCAGCACCGGCGGGCAGAAGAATCAGCCCCAGCATTTT	CASTGGQKNQPQHF
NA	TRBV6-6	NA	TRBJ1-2	TGTGCCAGCAGCGCAACCGGGGACTATGGCTACACCTTC	CASSATGDYGYTF
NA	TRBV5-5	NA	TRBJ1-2	TGTGCCAGCAGCTTGATCGGGGAGACGGGCTACACCTTC	CASSLIGETGYTF
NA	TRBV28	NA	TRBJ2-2	TGTGCCAGCAGTAACGACCTTAAGGCCAGGACCGGGGAGCTGTTTTTT	CASSNDLKARTGELFF
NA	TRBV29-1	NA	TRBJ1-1	TGCAGCGTTGAAGAGCTGAGTGGTAAGAACACTGAAGCTTTCTTT	CSVEELSGKNTEAFF
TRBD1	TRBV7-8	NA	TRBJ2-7	TGTGCCAGCAGCTGGGGCCCAGGGGGTCCATTATCCTACGAGCAGTACTTC	CASSWGPGGPLSYEQYF
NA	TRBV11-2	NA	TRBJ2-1	TGTGCCAGCAGCTTAGTGTCGGGAAGCAACAATGAGCAGTTCTTC	CASSLVSGSNNEQFF
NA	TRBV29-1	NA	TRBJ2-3	TGCAGCGTTGAAGATAGGCAGGGGTTTCTAACCTCCACAGATACGCAGTATTTT	CSVEDRQGFLTSTDTQYF
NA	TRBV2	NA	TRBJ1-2	TGTGCCAGCAGTGAAAACAGCAACTATGGCTACACCTTC	CASSENSNYGYTF
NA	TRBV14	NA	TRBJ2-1	TGTGCCAGCAGTATGGACAACCATCCTTACAATGAGCAGTTCTTC	CASSMDNHPYNEQFF
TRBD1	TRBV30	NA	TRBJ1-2	TGTGCCTGGAGCGGTGACAGGGCCCACGGCTACACCTTC	CAWSGDRAHGYTF
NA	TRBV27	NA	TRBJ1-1	TGTGCCAGCAGTTTAAGGAGGGTTACTGAAGCTTTCTTT	CASSLRRVTEAFF
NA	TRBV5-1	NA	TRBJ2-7	TGCGCCAGCAGCTCCCTCGGACAGTCCGGAGAACAGTACTTC	CASSSLGQSGEQYF
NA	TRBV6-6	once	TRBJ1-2	TGTGCCAGCAGCCTGGGGAGGCTGGATGGCTACACCTTC	CASSLGRLDGYTF
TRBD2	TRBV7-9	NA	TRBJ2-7	TGTGCCAGCAGACGGACTAGCGAGACCTACGAGCAGTACTTC	CASRRTSETYEQYF
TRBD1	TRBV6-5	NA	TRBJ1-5	TGTGCCAGCAGAACCGGGACAGGGGTTTATCAGCCCCAGCATTTT	CASRTGTGVYQPQHF
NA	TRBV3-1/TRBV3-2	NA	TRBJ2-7	TGTGCCAGCAGCCAAGATTTTCAGGGTTACGAGCAGTACTTC	CASSQDFQGYEQYF
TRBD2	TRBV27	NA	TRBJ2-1	TGTGCCAGCAGTTTATCCGGACTAGGGAAGTTCAATGAGCAGTTCTTC	CASSLSGLGKFNEQFF
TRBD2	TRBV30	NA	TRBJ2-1	TGTGCCTGGAGTGTACTAGCGGGAGGCCACAATGAGCAGTTCTTC	CAWSVLAGGHNEQFF
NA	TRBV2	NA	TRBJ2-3	TGTGCCAGCAGAGCCCGGGATCAAAGGTGGGATACGCAGTATTTT	CASRARDQRWDTQYF
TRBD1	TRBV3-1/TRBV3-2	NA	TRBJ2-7	TGTGCCAGCAGCCCCGGGACAGGGTTTTACGAGCAGTACTTC	CASSPGTGFYEQYF
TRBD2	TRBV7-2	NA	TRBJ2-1	TGTGCCAGCAGCCCTTGGACTAGCGGGAGTAGAGATGAGCAGTTCTTC	CASSPWTSGSRDEQFF